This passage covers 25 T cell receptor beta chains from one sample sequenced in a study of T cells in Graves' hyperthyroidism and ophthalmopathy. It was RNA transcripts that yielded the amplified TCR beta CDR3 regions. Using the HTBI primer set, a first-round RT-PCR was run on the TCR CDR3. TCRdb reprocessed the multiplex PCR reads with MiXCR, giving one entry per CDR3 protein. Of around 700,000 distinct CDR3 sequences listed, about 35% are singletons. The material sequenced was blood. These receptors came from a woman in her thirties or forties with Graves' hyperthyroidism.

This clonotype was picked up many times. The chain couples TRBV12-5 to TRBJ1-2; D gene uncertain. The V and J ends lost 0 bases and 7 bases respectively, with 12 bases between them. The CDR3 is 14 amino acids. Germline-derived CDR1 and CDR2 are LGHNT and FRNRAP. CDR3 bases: TGTGCTAGTGGTTTGGTAGCAGGTTTAGGTGGCTACACCTTC. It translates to CASGLVAGLGGYTF.

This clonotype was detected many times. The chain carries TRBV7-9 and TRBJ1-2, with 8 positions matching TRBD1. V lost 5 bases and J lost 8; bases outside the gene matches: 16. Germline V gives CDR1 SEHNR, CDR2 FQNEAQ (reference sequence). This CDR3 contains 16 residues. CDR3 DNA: TGTGCCAGCAGCATCGACAGGGGAGGGGGGATGGGAGGCTACACCTTC. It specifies CASSIDRGGGMGGYTF.

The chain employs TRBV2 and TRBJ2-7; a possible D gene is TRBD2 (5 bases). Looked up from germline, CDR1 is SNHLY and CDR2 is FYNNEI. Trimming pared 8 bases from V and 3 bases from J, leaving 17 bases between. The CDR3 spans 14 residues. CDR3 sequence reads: CASQHPSRGYEQYF. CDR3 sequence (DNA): TGTGCCAGCCAACATCCTAGCCGGGGCTACGAGCAGTACTTC.

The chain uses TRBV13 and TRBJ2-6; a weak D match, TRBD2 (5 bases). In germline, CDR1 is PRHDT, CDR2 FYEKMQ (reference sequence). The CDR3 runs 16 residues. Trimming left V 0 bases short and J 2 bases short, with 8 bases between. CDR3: CASSLGRGTGANVLTF. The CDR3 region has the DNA TGTGCCAGCAGCTTAGGCCGGGGTACTGGGGCCAACGTCCTGACTTTC. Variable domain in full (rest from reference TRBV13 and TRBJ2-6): AAGVIQSPRHLIKEKRETATLKCYPIPRHDTVYWYQQGPGQDPQFLISFYEKMQSDKGSIPDRFSAQQFSDYHSELNMSSLELGDSALYFCASSLGRGTGANVLTFGAGSRLTVL.

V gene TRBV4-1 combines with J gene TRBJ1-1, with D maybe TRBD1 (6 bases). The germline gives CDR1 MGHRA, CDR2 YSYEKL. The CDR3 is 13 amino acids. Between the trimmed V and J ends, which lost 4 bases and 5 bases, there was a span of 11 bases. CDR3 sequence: CASSRQTGTEAFF. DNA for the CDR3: TGCGCCAGCAGCCGACAGACAGGTACTGAAGCTTTCTTT.

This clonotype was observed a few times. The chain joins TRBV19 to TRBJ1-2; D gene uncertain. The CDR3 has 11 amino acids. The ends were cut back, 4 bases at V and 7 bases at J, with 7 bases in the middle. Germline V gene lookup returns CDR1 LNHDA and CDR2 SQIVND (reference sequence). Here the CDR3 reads CASSTKGGYTF. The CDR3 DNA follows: TGTGCCAGTAGTACAAAGGGTGGCTACACCTTC.

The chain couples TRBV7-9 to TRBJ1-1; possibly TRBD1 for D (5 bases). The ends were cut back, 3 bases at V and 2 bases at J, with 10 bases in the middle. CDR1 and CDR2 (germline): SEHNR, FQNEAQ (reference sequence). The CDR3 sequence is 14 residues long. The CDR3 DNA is TGTGCCAGCAGCTTCCCCAGGGACAACACTGAAGCTTTCTTT. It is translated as CASSFPRDNTEAFF.

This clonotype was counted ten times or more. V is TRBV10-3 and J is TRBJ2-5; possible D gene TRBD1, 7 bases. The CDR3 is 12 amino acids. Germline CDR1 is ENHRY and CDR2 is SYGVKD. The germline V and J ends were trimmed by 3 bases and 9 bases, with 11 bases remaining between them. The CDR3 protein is CAISDDREAQYF. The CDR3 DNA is TGTGCCATCAGTGACGACAGGGAGGCCCAGTACTTC.

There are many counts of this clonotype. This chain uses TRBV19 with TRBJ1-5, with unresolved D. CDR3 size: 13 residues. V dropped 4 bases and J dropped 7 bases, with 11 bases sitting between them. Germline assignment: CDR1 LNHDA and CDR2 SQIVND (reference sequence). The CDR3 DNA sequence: TGTGCCAGTAGTAAGGAGGGTTTCCAGCCCCAGCATTTT. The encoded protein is CASSKEGFQPQHF.

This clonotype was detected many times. In nucleotides, the CDR3 is TGTGCCAGCAGCACTCTCACCGGGACGGACCTGGGTTCACCCCTCCACTTT. Residues: CASSTLTGTDLGSPLHF. The genes are TRBV7-9 and TRBJ1-6, with TRBD1 as a possible D gene (5 bases). V was shortened by 5 bases and J by 9 bases, with 23 bases between the two germline ends. Germline V gives CDR1 SEHNR, CDR2 FQNEAQ (reference sequence). The CDR3 spans 17 residues.

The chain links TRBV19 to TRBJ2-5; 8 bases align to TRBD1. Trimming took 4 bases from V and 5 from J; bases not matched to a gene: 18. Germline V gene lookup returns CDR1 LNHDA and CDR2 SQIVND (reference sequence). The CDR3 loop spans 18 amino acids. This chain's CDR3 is CASSNGQGDSYVTETQYF. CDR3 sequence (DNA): TGTGCCAGTAGTAACGGACAGGGTGACTCTTATGTGACGGAGACCCAGTACTTC.

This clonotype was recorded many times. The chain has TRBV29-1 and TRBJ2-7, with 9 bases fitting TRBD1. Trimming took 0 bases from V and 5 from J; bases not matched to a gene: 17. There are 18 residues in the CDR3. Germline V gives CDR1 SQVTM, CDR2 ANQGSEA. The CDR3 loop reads CSVEDLGAGQGALHEQYF. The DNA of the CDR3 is TGCAGCGTTGAAGATCTGGGCGCGGGACAGGGAGCGCTCCACGAGCAGTACTTC.

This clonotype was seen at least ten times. CDR3 DNA sequence: TGCAGTGCTAGAAATACGAACTATGGCTACACCTTC. Residues: CSARNTNYGYTF. The chain couples TRBV20-1 to TRBJ1-2; no clear D. This CDR3 is 12 amino acids long. The germline gives CDR1 DFQATT, CDR2 SNEGSKA (reference sequence). V lost 2 bases, J lost 2 bases, and 6 bases lay in between.

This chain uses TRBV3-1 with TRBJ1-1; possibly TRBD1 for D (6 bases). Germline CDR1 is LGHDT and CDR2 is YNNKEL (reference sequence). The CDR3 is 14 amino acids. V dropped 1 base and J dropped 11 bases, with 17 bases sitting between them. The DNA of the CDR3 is TGTGCCAGCAGCCAAGGAGGGGGTGGCGGGATGGCTTTCTTT. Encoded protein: CASSQGGGGGMAFF.

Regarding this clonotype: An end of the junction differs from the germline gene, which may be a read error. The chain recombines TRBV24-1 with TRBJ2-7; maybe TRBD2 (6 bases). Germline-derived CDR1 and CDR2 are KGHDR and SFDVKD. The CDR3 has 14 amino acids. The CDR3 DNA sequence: TGTGCCAGCAGTGAAAGGCCGGGGGAAGACGAGCAGTACTTC. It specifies CASSERPGEDEQYF.

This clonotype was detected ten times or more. The CDR3 loop reads CASSEGTWNQPQHF. In DNA, the CDR3 is TGTGCCAGCAGTGAAGGGACCTGGAATCAGCCCCAGCATTTT. The V call is TRBV25-1, the J call TRBJ1-5, with D possibly TRBD1 on 5 matching bases. V shed 2 bases and J shed 4 bases, with 9 bases lying between them. The CDR3 spans 14 residues. The germline V gene has CDR1 MGHDK and CDR2 SYGVNS.

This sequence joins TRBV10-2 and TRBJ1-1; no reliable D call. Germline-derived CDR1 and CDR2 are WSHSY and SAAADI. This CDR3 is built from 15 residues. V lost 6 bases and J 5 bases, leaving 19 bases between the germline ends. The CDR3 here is CASSQEYELRTEAFF. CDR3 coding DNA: TGCGCCAGCAGCCAAGAGTATGAGCTTCGGACTGAAGCTTTCTTT.

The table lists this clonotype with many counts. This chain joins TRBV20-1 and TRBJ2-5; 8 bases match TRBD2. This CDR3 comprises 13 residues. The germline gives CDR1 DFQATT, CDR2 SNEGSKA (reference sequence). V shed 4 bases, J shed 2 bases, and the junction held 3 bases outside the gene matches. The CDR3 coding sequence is TGCAGTGCTACCTCTAGCGGGCAAGAGACCCAGTACTTC. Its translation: CSATSSGQETQYF.

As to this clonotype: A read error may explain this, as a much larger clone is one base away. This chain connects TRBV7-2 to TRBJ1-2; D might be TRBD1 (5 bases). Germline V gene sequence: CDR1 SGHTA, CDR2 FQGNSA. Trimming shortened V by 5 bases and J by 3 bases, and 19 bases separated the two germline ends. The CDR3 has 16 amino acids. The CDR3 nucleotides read TGTGCCAGCAGCCTAAAACCCGGGGCAGTACACTATGGCTACACCTTC. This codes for CASSLKPGAVHYGYTF. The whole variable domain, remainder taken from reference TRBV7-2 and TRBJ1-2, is GAGVSQSPSNKVTEKGKDVELRCDPISGHTALYWYRQSLGQGLEFLIYFQGNSAPDKSGLPSDRFSAERTGGSVSTLTIQRTQQEDSAVYLCASSLKPGAVHYGYTFGSGTRLTVV.

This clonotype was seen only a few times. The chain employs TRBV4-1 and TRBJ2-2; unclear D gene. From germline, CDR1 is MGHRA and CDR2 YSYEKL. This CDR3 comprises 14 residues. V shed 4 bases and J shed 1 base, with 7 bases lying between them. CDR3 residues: CASSPTVNTGELFF. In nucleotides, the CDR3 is TGCGCCAGCAGCCCGACGGTGAACACCGGGGAGCTGTTTTTT.

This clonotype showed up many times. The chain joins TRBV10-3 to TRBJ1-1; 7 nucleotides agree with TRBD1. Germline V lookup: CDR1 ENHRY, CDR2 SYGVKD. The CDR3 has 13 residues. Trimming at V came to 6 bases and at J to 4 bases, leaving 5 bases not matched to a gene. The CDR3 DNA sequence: TGTGCCATCAGAGCGGACAGGTTCACTGAAGCTTTCTTT. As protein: CAIRADRFTEAFF.

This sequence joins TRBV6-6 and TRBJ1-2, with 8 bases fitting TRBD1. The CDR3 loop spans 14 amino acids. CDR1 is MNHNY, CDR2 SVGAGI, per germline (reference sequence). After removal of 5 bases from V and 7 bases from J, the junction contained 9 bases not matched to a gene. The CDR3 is CASSRQGFTSGYTF. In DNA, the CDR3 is TGTGCCAGCAGTCGACAGGGGTTTACGTCTGGCTACACCTTC.

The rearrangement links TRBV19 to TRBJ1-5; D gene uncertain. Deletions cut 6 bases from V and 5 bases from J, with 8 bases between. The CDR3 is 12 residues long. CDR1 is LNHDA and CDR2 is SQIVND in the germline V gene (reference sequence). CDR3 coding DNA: TGTGCCAGTAGCATTACACATCAGCCCCAGCATTTT. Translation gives CASSITHQPQHF.

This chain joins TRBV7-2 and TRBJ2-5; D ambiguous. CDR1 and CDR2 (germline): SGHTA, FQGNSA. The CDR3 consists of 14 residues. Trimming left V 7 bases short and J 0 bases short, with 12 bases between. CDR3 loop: CASITGKYQETQYF. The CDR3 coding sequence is TGTGCCAGCATTACTGGGAAGTACCAAGAGACCCAGTACTTC.

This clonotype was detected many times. In DNA form, the CDR3 reads TGTGCCAGCAGCTTACGTCGGGCAGACGGCTACACCTTC. Protein: CASSLRRADGYTF. V usage is TRBV7-2 and J usage is TRBJ1-2, with D unresolved. The CDR3 has 13 amino acids. V was clipped by 2 bases and J by 8 bases, with 12 bases between them. Per the germline V gene, CDR1 is SGHTA and CDR2 is FQGNSA.